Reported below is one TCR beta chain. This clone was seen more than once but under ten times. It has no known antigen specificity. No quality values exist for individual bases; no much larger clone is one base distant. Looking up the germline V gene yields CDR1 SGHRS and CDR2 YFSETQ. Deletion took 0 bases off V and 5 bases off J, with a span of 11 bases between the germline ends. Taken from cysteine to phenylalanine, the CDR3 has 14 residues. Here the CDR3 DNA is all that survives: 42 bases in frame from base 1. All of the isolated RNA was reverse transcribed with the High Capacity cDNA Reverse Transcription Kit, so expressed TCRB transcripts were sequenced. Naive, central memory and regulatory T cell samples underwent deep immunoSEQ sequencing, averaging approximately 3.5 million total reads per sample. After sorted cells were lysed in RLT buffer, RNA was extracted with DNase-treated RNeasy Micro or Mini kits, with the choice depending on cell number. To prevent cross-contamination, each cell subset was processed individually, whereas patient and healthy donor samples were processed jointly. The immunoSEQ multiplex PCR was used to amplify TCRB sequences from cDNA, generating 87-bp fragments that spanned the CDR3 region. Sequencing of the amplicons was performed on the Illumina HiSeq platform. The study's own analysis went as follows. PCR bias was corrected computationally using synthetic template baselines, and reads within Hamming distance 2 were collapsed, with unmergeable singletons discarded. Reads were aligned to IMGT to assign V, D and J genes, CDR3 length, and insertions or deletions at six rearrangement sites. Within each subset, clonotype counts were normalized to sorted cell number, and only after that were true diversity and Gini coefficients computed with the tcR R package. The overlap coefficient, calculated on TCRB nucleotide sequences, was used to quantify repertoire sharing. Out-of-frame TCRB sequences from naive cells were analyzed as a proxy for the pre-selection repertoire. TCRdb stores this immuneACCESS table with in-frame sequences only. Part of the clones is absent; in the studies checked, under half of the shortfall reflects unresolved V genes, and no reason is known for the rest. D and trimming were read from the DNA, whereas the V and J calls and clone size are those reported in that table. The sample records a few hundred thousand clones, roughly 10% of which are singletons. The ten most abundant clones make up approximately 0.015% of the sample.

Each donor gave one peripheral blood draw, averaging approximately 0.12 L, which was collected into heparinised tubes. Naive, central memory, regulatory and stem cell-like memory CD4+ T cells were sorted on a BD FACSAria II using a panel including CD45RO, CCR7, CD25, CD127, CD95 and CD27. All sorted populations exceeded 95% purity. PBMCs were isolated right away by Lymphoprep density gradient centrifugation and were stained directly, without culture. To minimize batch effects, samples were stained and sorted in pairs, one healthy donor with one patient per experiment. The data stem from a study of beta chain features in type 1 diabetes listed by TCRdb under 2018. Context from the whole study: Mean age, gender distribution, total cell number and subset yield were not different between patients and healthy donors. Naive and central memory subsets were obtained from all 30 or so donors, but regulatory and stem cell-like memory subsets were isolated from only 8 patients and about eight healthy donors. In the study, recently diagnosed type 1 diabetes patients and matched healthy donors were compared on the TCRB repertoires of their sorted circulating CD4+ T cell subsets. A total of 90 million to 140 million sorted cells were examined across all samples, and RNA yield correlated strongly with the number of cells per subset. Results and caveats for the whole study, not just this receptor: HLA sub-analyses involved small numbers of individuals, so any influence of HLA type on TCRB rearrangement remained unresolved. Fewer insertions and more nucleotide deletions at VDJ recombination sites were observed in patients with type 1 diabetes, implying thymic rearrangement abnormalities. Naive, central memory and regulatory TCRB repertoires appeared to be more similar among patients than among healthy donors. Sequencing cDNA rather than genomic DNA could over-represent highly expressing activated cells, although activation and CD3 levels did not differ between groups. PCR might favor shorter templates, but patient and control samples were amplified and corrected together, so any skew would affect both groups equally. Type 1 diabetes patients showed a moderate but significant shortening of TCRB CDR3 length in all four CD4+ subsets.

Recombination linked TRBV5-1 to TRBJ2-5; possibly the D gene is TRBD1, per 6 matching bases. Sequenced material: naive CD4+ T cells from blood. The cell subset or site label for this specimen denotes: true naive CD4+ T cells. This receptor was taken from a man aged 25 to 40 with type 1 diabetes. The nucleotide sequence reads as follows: TGCGCCAGCAGCTTGGGGGCAGGGGAGGAGACCCAGTACTTC. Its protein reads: CASSLGAGEETQYF.